These 4 T cell receptor beta chains were all obtained from the same sample, sequenced in a study of graft-versus-host responses after intestinal transplantation (dated by TCRdb to 2020 to 2022). The library was obtained by the immunoSEQ multiplex PCR assay. As stored in TCRdb, this immuneACCESS dataset retains in-frame rearrangements with V and J assigned. A fraction of the clones does not appear; measured against another copy, unresolved V genes explain less than half of the discrepancy, and the remainder lacks a known reason. Within this sample are fewer than 75,000 clones, with 80% to 90% of them counted one time only. The top ten clonotypes cover around 1.5% of the sample. The sample consisted of PBMCs, taken 26 days after transplant. The receptors stem from a human patient who received an intestinal transplant, so some T cells may come from the graft donor.

The chain employs TRBV11-2 and TRBJ2-7; 8 bases map to TRBD1. CDR3 length equals 13 residues. CDR1 SGHAT and CDR2 FQNNGV come from the germline V gene. With 9 bases clipped from V and 2 bases from J, the junction kept 6 bases outside the gene matches. Written as DNA, the CDR3 is TGTGCCAGTCAGGGGGCGACCCCCTACGAGCAGTACTTC. Encoded protein: CASQGATPYEQYF.

The chain joins TRBV14 to TRBJ2-1; 7 nucleotides line up with TRBD1. The CDR3 has 16 residues. CDR1 is SGHDN and CDR2 is FVKESK in the germline V gene. Trimming took 4 bases from V and 4 from J; bases not matched to a gene: 10. CDR3 nucleotides: TGTGCCAGCAGCCCTTCCCGGGACAGAGAATACAATGAGCAGTTCTTC. The encoded protein is CASSPSRDREYNEQFF.

A few counts support this clone. This chain links TRBV14 with TRBJ2-1; 8 bases are a match to TRBD1. Germline-derived CDR1 and CDR2 are SGHDN and FVKESK. The V gene end was trimmed by 5 bases and the J gene end by 7 bases; junction bases not matched to a gene: 13. The CDR3 is 16 residues long. CDR3 nucleotide sequence: TGTGCCAGCAGCAGGCAGATTGGGACAGGTTTGAATGAGCAGTTCTTC. Amino acids: CASSRQIGTGLNEQFF. Full variable domain (rest looked up from reference TRBV14 and TRBJ2-1): EAGVTQFPSHSVIEKGQTVTLRCDPISGHDNLYWYRRVMGKEIKFLLHFVKESKQDESGMPNNRFLAERTGGTYSTLKVQPAELEDSGVYFCASSRQIGTGLNEQFFGPGTRLTVL.

The J gene is TRBJ2-5, the V gene TRBV6-5; TRBD2 might be the D (5 bases). The CDR3 is 14 amino acids. V was clipped by 0 bases and J by 1 base, with 6 bases between them. Per the germline V gene, CDR1 is MNHEY and CDR2 is SVGAGI. The CDR3 DNA sequence: TGTGCCAGCAGTTACTCTGAGGGCCAAGAGACCCAGTACTTC. This encodes CASSYSEGQETQYF.